This TCR beta chain emerged from a study of cytomegalovirus exposure and HLA in healthy donors. On the study more broadly: The Caucasian-associated ancestry cluster held 65% to 85% of 350 to 450 genotyped donors.

From germline, CDR1 is LGHNA and CDR2 YNFKEQ. V gave up 3 bases and J gave up 6 bases, with 12 bases separating them. This CDR3 is built from 14 residues. Concerning this clone itself: Its antigen remains unidentified.

Whole-study results and caveats: Looking again later, the authors saw that most CMV-associated TCR beta chains seemed HLA-restricted.

Researchers ran the PCR with 60 Vbeta and 13 Jbeta primers. Method: immunoSEQ multiplex PCR; TCRdb's copy keeps in-frame clones and lacks some. The sample's table shows roughly 120,000 clones. Input material: PBMCs. The chain joins TRBV4-2 to TRBJ2-1; D gene ambiguous. The receptor was isolated from a man in his forties in good health and CMV-seronegative. CDR3 coding DNA: TGTGCCAGCAGCCAGGCAACGTTGATCAATGAGCAGTTCTTC. Encoded protein: CASSQATLINEQFF.